The 28 T cell receptor beta chains listed next were all sequenced from one sample in a study of T cells in Graves' hyperthyroidism and ophthalmopathy. RNA transcripts served as the template for amplifying TCR beta CDR3 regions. With the HTBI primer set, the TCR CDR3 went through a first round of RT-PCR. One entry per CDR3 protein results from TCRdb running MiXCR on the multiplex PCR reads. Of around 300,000 distinct CDR3 sequences in the sample, approximately 21% are singletons; the top ten hold roughly 60%. Sequencing used blood. All receptors derive from a man aged 25 to 40 with Graves' ophthalmopathy.

This clonotype was recorded at least ten times. J is TRBJ2-2 and V is TRBV11-3; D might be TRBD1 (6 bases). The V gene's germline CDR1 is SGHNT and CDR2 YENEEA. V shed 5 bases and J shed 1 base, with 8 bases lying between them. The CDR3 loop spans 14 amino acids. CDR3 sequence (DNA): TGTGCCAGCAGCCAACAGGGGAACACCGGGGAGCTGTTTTTT. This encodes CASSQQGNTGELFF.

The chain is built from TRBV2 and TRBJ2-3, with 9 nucleotides matching TRBD2. V shed 4 bases, J shed 7 bases, and the junction held 9 bases outside the gene matches. The germline CDR1 and CDR2 sequences are SNHLY and FYNNEI. The CDR3 spans 15 residues. The CDR3 DNA sequence: TGTGCCAGCAGTGGGCAAGCGGGAGGTGGGAATACGCAGTATTTT. This sequence encodes CASSGQAGGGNTQYF. The entire variable domain, with the rest obtained from reference TRBV2 and TRBJ2-3, is as follows: EPEVTQTPSHQVTQMGQEVILRCVPISNHLYFYWYRQILGQKVEFLVSFYNNEISEKSEIFDDQFSVERPDGSNFTLKIRSTKLEDSAMYFCASSGQAGGGNTQYFGPGTRLTVL.

The chain couples TRBV10-3 to TRBJ1-3; the D is unclear. The CDR3 is 10 amino acids. Per germline, CDR1 ENHRY and CDR2 SYGVKD. V was cut by 6 bases and J by 4 bases, with 1 base left in between. The CDR3 nucleotides are TGTGCCATCAGGGGAAACACCATATATTTT. Translating it yields CAIRGNTIYF.

The chain carries TRBV2 and TRBJ2-5, with TRBD2 matching 7 bases. Germline CDR1 is SNHLY and CDR2 is FYNNEI. The ends lost 6 bases at V and 1 base at J; junction bases unmatched: 5. The CDR3 has 14 residues. DNA of the CDR3: TGTGCCAGCAGCGAGTCTAGCGGCCAAGAGACCCAGTACTTC. Translation gives CASSESSGQETQYF.

In its sample, this clonotype was seen many times. This sequence joins TRBV29-1 and TRBJ2-7, with a tentative D call TRBD2 (6 bases). Trimming removed 7 bases from V and 3 bases from J, with 13 bases in between. Germline V gene data show CDR1 as SQVTM and CDR2 as ANQGSEA. The CDR3 loop spans 12 amino acids. As DNA, the CDR3 is TGCAGCGCGTATGCGGGACTCTACGAGCAGTACTTC. Protein sequence: CSAYAGLYEQYF.

Only a few counts were recorded for this clonotype. The chain recombines TRBV9 with TRBJ2-1; perhaps TRBD1 as D (6 bases). V was pared by 0 bases and J by 4 bases, with 11 bases between. Germline V gene lookup returns CDR1 SGDLS and CDR2 YYNGEE. The CDR3 has 15 amino acids. For the CDR3, the DNA is TGTGCCAGCAGCGTAGGTCAGGGGTCGTACAATGAGCAGTTCTTC. Protein sequence: CASSVGQGSYNEQFF. Using reference TRBV9 and TRBJ2-1 for the parts outside the CDR3, the full variable domain is DSGVTQTPKHLITATGQRVTLRCSPRSGDLSVYWYQQSLDQGLQFLIQYYNGEERAKGNILERFSAQQFPDLHSELNLSSLELGDSALYFCASSVGQGSYNEQFFGPGTRLTVL.

The chain carries TRBV7-9 and TRBJ1-1, with 7 bases aligning to TRBD1. The germline CDR1 and CDR2 sequences are SEHNR and FQNEAQ (reference sequence). This CDR3 has 14 amino acids. V lost 10 bases to trimming and J lost 4 bases; unmatched junction nucleotides: 12. CDR3 sequence reads: CATQGEGAGTEAFF. The CDR3 DNA reads TGTGCCACCCAAGGAGAGGGGGCTGGCACTGAAGCTTTCTTT.

The J gene is TRBJ2-5, the V gene TRBV19, with 13 bases lining up with TRBD2. Trimming took 1 base from V and 4 from J; bases not matched to a gene: 6. Germline V gives CDR1 LNHDA, CDR2 SQIVND (reference sequence). The CDR3 runs 17 residues. CDR3 in DNA: TGTGCCAGTAGTATAGGGACTAGCGGGAGTCTGGGAGAGACCCAGTACTTC. Translated, it gives CASSIGTSGSLGETQYF.

This clonotype has ten or more counts. This chain connects TRBV7-3 to TRBJ2-1; TRBD1 matches at 7 bases. The length of the CDR3 is 15 residues. The junction had 9 bases not matched to a gene; V was cut back by 6 bases and J by 4 bases. Germline V gene lookup returns CDR1 SGHTA and CDR2 FQGTGA. CDR3: CASSLRGTVYNEQFF. DNA for the CDR3: TGTGCCAGCAGTCTTAGGGGGACAGTATACAATGAGCAGTTCTTC.

This clonotype was recorded at least ten times. V usage is TRBV7-9 and J usage is TRBJ2-3; D is possibly TRBD1 or TRBD2 (7 bases each). With 4 bases removed from V and 4 bases from J, the gap between germline ends came to 15 bases. CDR1 is SEHNR and CDR2 is FQNEAQ in the germline V gene (reference sequence). The CDR3 spans 15 residues. The CDR3 here is CASSSQGGLADTQYF. CDR3 nucleotides: TGTGCCAGCAGCTCGCAGGGGGGGCTGGCAGATACGCAGTATTTT.

V is TRBV27 and J is TRBJ2-1; D is perhaps TRBD2 (5 bases). This CDR3 spans 16 amino acids. V was clipped by 6 bases and J by 0 bases, with 15 bases between them. Germline loops: CDR1 MNHEY, CDR2 SMNVEV (reference sequence). The CDR3 DNA follows: TGTGCCAGCAGATCGGGGTGGGGTCACTCCTACAATGAGCAGTTCTTC. Its protein product is CASRSGWGHSYNEQFF.

This clonotype came up a few times. The chain links TRBV18 to TRBJ2-2; D not resolved. The CDR3 spans 14 residues. Germline V CDR1 and CDR2: KGHSH, LQKENI. V lost 2 bases and J lost 5, with 9 bases in between. The CDR3 sequence is CASSPNVGTGELFF. In nucleotides, the CDR3 is TGTGCCAGCTCACCAAATGTTGGGACCGGGGAGCTGTTTTTT.

Only a few counts were recorded for this clonotype. V usage is TRBV6-1 and J usage is TRBJ1-1, with D unclear. The CDR3 consists of 13 residues. Germline CDR1 is MNHNS and CDR2 is SASEGT. V was shortened by 6 bases and J by 5 bases, with 13 bases between the two germline ends. CDR3 loop: CASSVSLATEAFF. As DNA, the CDR3 is TGTGCCAGCAGCGTTTCACTAGCTACTGAAGCTTTCTTT.

This clonotype was seen many times. The chain links TRBV20-1 to TRBJ2-1; 8 bases line up with TRBD1. Trimming cost V 6 bases and J 6 bases; bases outside gene matches: 10. CDR1 and CDR2 (germline): DFQATT, SNEGSKA (reference sequence). The CDR3 contains 14 residues. Here the CDR3 DNA reads TGCAGTGCCGACAGGGGACTTTACTTCAATGAGCAGTTCTTC. Translation gives CSADRGLYFNEQFF.

The CDR3: CASSLWRETEAFF. As DNA, the CDR3 is TGTGCCAGTAGTCTCTGGCGAGAGACTGAAGCTTTCTTT. The chain combines TRBV19 with TRBJ1-1; unclear D gene. This CDR3 region has 13 residues. Germline V gene data show CDR1 as LNHDA and CDR2 as SQIVND (reference sequence). V dropped 5 bases and J dropped 5 bases, with 12 bases sitting between them.

This chain uses TRBV20-1 with TRBJ2-3; D is unclear. Germline CDR1 reads DFQATT; CDR2 reads SNEGSKA (reference sequence). The CDR3 covers 13 residues. Trimming cost V 2 bases and J 0 bases, with 6 bases left between them. CDR3 in amino acids: CSARWQSTDTQYF. The CDR3 region has the DNA TGCAGTGCTAGATGGCAGAGCACAGATACGCAGTATTTT.

J is TRBJ1-5 and V is TRBV20-1, with no clear D. The CDR3 runs 14 residues. V was trimmed by 5 bases and J by 3 bases, leaving 14 bases between them. The germline V gene encodes CDR1 DFQATT and CDR2 SNEGSKA (reference sequence). The DNA for the CDR3 is TGCAGTGCTGATTCGCGGGAGGACAATCAGCCCCAGCATTTT. It encodes CSADSREDNQPQHF.

This clonotype was counted a few times. V gene TRBV30 combines with J gene TRBJ2-6; D unclear. Trimming stripped 0 bases from V and 0 bases from J, with 12 bases between. The CDR3 is 17 residues long. CDR1 is GTSNPN and CDR2 is SVGIG in the germline V gene (reference sequence). As DNA, the CDR3 is TGTGCCTGGAGTGTAGCCCAGCTTAACTCTGGGGCCAACGTCCTGACTTTC. It specifies CAWSVAQLNSGANVLTF.

This clonotype appeared a few times. J is TRBJ1-5 and V is TRBV20-1, with TRBD1 as a possible D gene (5 bases). Trimming left V 6 bases short and J 5 bases short, with 26 bases between. CDR3 length equals 17 residues. Germline-derived CDR1 and CDR2 are DFQATT and SNEGSKA (reference sequence). The CDR3 sequence: CSAHTTRDRGGDQPQHF. The CDR3 DNA sequence: TGCAGTGCGCATACTACCCGGGACCGGGGCGGGGATCAGCCCCAGCATTTT.

This sequence joins TRBV5-6 and TRBJ2-5; TRBD1 or TRBD2 may be the D gene (5 bases each). The CDR3 runs 12 residues. Trimming pared 4 bases from V and 5 bases from J, leaving 9 bases between. Germline values: CDR1 SGHDT, CDR2 YYEEEE. CDR3 DNA: TGTGCCAGCAGCCCCGGGACGGAGACCCAGTACTTC. Its protein is CASSPGTETQYF.

CDR3 nucleotides: TGTGCCAGCAGTTTGGGGTACAGGGGGACTGAAGCTTTCTTT. It specifies CASSLGYRGTEAFF. This sequence joins TRBV27 and TRBJ1-1, with 8 positions matching TRBD1. Per germline, CDR1 MNHEY and CDR2 SMNVEV (reference sequence). This CDR3 contains 14 residues. With V trimmed by 3 bases and J by 5 bases, 5 bases remained unmatched.

The V gene is TRBV27, the J gene TRBJ1-5; no clear D gene. The CDR3 consists of 14 residues. Germline lookup yields CDR1 MNHEY and CDR2 SMNVEV (reference sequence). Trimming left V 4 bases short and J 5 bases short, with 12 bases between. The CDR3 bases are TGTGCCAGCAGTTCCGGCGCGTCTTATCAGCCCCAGCATTTT. This sequence encodes CASSSGASYQPQHF.

The V gene is TRBV19, the J gene TRBJ1-5; D perhaps matches TRBD1 (6 bases). V was clipped by 9 bases and J by 6 bases, with 21 bases between them. Germline CDR1 reads LNHDA; CDR2 reads SQIVND (reference sequence). The CDR3 length is 15 residues. The CDR3 bases are TGTGCCAGCAGAGCCGTGGGGGGCGCGGGTCAGCCCCAGCATTTT. It codes for CASRAVGGAGQPQHF.

This clonotype came up many times. The gene calls are TRBV6-2 or TRBV6-3 and TRBJ1-6, with D tentatively TRBD1 (5 bases). Deletions cut 6 bases from V and 12 bases from J, with 12 bases between. This CDR3 comprises 12 residues. Germline V gives CDR1 MNHEY, CDR2 SVGEGT. The chain's CDR3 is CASRQTGVPLHF. Written as DNA, the CDR3 is TGTGCCAGCAGGCAAACAGGCGTACCCCTCCACTTT.

To note about this clonotype: A much larger clone sits a single nucleotide away, making a read error possible. The chain has TRBV19 and TRBJ1-3; a weak D match, TRBD1 (5 bases). The CDR3 totals 15 residues. Germline V gene sequence: CDR1 LNHDA, CDR2 SQIVND (reference sequence). CDR3 bases: TGTGCCGGTAGTAGCAGGGAATTTGCTGGAAACACCATATATTTT. Translation: CAGSSREFAGNTIYF.

This clonotype was counted a few times. This rearrangement joins TRBV7-9 to TRBJ2-7, with TRBD1 matching 7 bases. Germline CDR1 SEHNR, CDR2 FQNEAQ (reference sequence). J lost 3 bases, V lost 7 bases, and 9 bases had no gene match. CDR3 length equals 14 residues. The DNA of the CDR3 is TGTGCCAGCACCCCCCCGGGACAGCTCTACGAGCAGTACTTC. Its protein product is CASTPPGQLYEQYF.

This clonotype was found a few times. The chain has TRBV24-1 and TRBJ2-7, with 10 positions matching TRBD1. Germline V gives CDR1 KGHDR, CDR2 SFDVKD. CDR3 length: 15 residues. After removal of 4 bases from V and 2 bases from J, the junction contained 4 bases not matched to a gene. The chain's CDR3 is CATSDSGTGAYEQYF. As DNA, the CDR3 is TGTGCCACCAGTGACTCCGGGACAGGGGCCTACGAGCAGTACTTC.

This clonotype was seen ten or more times. The chain joins TRBV10-3 to TRBJ1-1; no clear D. Per germline, CDR1 ENHRY and CDR2 SYGVKD. The CDR3 loop spans 11 amino acids. The V end was cut by 4 bases, the J end by 8 bases, with 8 bases between. The CDR3 is CAISATQEAFF. CDR3 DNA sequence: TGTGCCATCAGTGCCACCCAGGAAGCTTTCTTT.